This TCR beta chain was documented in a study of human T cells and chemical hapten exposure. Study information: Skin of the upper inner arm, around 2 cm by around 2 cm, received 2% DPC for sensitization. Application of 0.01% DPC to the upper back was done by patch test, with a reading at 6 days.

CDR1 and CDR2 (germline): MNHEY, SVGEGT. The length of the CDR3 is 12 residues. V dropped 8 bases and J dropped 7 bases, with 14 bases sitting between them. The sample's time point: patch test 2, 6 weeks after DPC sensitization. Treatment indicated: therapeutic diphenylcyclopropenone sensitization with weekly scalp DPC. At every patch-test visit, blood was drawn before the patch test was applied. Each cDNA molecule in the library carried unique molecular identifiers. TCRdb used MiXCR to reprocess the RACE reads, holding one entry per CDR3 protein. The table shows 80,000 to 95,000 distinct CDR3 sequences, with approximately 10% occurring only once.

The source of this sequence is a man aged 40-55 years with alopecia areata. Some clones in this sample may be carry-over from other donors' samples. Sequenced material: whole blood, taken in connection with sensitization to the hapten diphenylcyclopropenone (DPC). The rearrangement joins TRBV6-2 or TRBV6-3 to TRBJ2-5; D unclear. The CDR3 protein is CASSLLDGTQYF. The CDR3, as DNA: TGTGCCAGCTCGCTTCTCGACGGGACCCAGTACTTC.